These 29 T cell receptor beta chains were sequenced from one sample in a study of blood T cell repertoires in COVID-19. TCRdb keeps only in-frame clones here, not all; method: immunoSEQ multiplex PCR. The table records some 150,000 clones, roughly 80% of them present only once. Sample: peripheral blood. The origin of the receptors is a man of 80 years or more with acute or convalescent COVID-19.

The chain couples TRBV12-3 or TRBV12-4 to TRBJ1-3; D gene unclear. CDR3 length: 12 amino acids. Trimming removed 2 bases from V and 4 bases from J, with 3 bases in between. The chain's CDR3 is CASSLRGNTIYF. The CDR3, as DNA: TGTGCCAGCAGTTTACGGGGAAACACCATATATTTT.

The chain is built from TRBV2 and TRBJ1-3; D ambiguous. The CDR3 length is 14 residues. Trimming stripped 8 bases from V and 0 bases from J, with 11 bases between. From germline, CDR1 is SNHLY and CDR2 FYNNEI. The CDR3 DNA follows: TGTGCCAGCCTTCCGGGGTTCTCTGGAAACACCATATATTTT. This gives the protein CASLPGFSGNTIYF.

The genes are TRBV7-2 and TRBJ1-3; 7 nucleotides align to TRBD1. Germline values: CDR1 SGHTA, CDR2 FQGNSA. This CDR3 is built from 15 residues. With V trimmed by 1 base and J by 4 bases, 4 bases remained unmatched. CDR3 sequence: CASSLDTGAGNTIYF. CDR3 DNA: TGTGCCAGCAGCTTAGATACAGGGGCCGGAAACACCATATATTTT.

The CDR3: CASSIGEGFGETQYF. The CDR3 coding sequence is TGTGCCAGTAGTATAGGTGAGGGTTTCGGAGAGACCCAGTACTTC. The V and J genes are TRBV19 and TRBJ2-5; possible D gene TRBD2, 5 bases. The germline V gene encodes CDR1 LNHDA and CDR2 SQIVND (reference sequence). This CDR3 spans 15 amino acids. Trimming shortened V by 1 base and J by 4 bases, and 13 bases separated the two germline ends.

The chain couples TRBV5-6 to TRBJ1-4, with 8 positions matching TRBD1. In germline, CDR1 is SGHDT, CDR2 YYEEEE. This CDR3 contains 16 residues. After removal of 4 bases from V and 3 bases from J, the junction contained 8 bases not matched to a gene. Written as DNA, the CDR3 is TGTGCCAGCAGCGCCGGACAGGGACACCCTAATGAAAAACTGTTTTTT. It codes for CASSAGQGHPNEKLFF.

The rearrangement links TRBV12-5 to TRBJ2-1; TRBD2 matches at 8 bases. The CDR3 runs 14 residues. The germline V gene has CDR1 LGHNT and CDR2 FRNRAP. V was pared by 1 base and J by 9 bases, with 5 bases of the junction left unmatched. CDR3 residues: CASGLGSGGFEQFF. For the CDR3, the DNA is TGTGCTAGTGGTTTGGGGAGCGGGGGCTTTGAGCAGTTCTTC.

V is TRBV19 and J is TRBJ1-6; 10 nucleotides align to TRBD1. V gave up 7 bases and J gave up 10 bases; unmatched junction bases: 13. This CDR3 comprises 16 residues. Per germline, CDR1 LNHDA and CDR2 SQIVND (reference sequence). DNA of the CDR3: TGTGCCAGTACCACTCGGGGACAGGGGAGGTCCTCACCCCTCCACTTT. It specifies CASTTRGQGRSSPLHF.

In its sample, this clone was seen a few times. The V and J genes are TRBV4-1 and TRBJ2-1; 12 bases line up with TRBD2. The CDR3 length is 17 residues. Germline V lookup: CDR1 MGHRA, CDR2 YSYEKL. The V and J ends lost 0 bases and 8 bases, in that order; junction bases with no gene match: 8. CDR3 protein: CASSQEASGGAYHEQFF. DNA of the CDR3: TGCGCCAGCAGCCAAGAGGCTAGCGGGGGGGCCTATCATGAGCAGTTCTTC.

The chain links TRBV11-3 to TRBJ2-3, with 7 bases that match TRBD1. Germline trimming cut 3 bases from V and 4 bases from J; bases unmatched to any gene: 4. Looked up from germline, CDR1 is SGHNT and CDR2 is YENEEA. This CDR3 spans 14 amino acids. The CDR3 DNA reads as TGTGCCAGCAGCTTGGGACAGCCTCCAGATACGCAGTATTTT. It codes for CASSLGQPPDTQYF.

The chain is built from TRBV29-1 and TRBJ1-1, with 9 bases lining up with TRBD1. V shed 5 bases and J 11 bases; nucleotides not matched to a gene: 9. CDR1 is SQVTM and CDR2 is ANQGSEA in the germline V gene. The CDR3 runs to 12 residues. The chain's CDR3 is CSVRTGEVGAFF. CDR3 coding DNA: TGCAGCGTTAGGACAGGGGAGGTTGGGGCTTTCTTT. Using reference TRBV29-1 and TRBJ1-1 for the parts outside the CDR3, the full variable domain is SAVISQKPSRDICQRGTSLTIQCQVDSQVTMMFWYRQQPGQSLTLIATANQGSEATYESGFVIDKFPISRPNLTFSTLTVSNMSPEDSSIYLCSVRTGEVGAFFGQGTRLTVV.

In DNA, the CDR3 is TGTGCCACCGGTACTTCTACGGGGTTTGGAAACACCATATATTTT. Translating gives CATGTSTGFGNTIYF. The V gene is TRBV15, the J gene TRBJ1-3, with no clear D. V was trimmed by 8 bases and J by 3 bases, leaving 17 bases between them. This CDR3 contains 15 residues. Per germline, CDR1 LNHNV and CDR2 YYDKDF (reference sequence).

The chain joins TRBV6-2 or TRBV6-3 to TRBJ1-5; D gene unclear. Germline assignment: CDR1 MNHEY and CDR2 SVGEGT. V was cut by 6 bases and J by 7 bases, with 19 bases left in between. The CDR3 runs 15 residues. The CDR3 DNA follows: TGTGCCAGCAGCCCACGATACGAGGGCTGGCAGCCCCAGCATTTT. Translated: CASSPRYEGWQPQHF.

The chain has TRBV5-4 and TRBJ2-4, with TRBD2 identical over 10 bases. The CDR3 runs 15 residues. With V trimmed by 2 bases and J by 6 bases, 5 bases remained unmatched. Looked up from germline, CDR1 is SGHNT and CDR2 is YYREEE (reference sequence). This CDR3 is CASSFQRGGANIQYF. The CDR3, as DNA: TGTGCCAGCAGCTTCCAGCGGGGGGGGGCAAACATTCAGTACTTC.

This rearrangement joins TRBV19 to TRBJ2-3; the match to TRBD2 covers 14 bases. The CDR3 sequence is 17 residues long. The germline CDR1 and CDR2 sequences are LNHDA and SQIVND (reference sequence). The CDR3 DNA follows: TGTGCAATGCGGGGCCGCCGACTAGCGGGGGGGCTGGATACGCAGTATTTT. It is translated as CAMRGRRLAGGLDTQYF.

V gene TRBV27 combines with J gene TRBJ2-1; 10 bases line up with TRBD1. CDR3 length: 14 residues. Trimming at V came to 5 bases and at J to 8 bases, leaving 6 bases not matched to a gene. CDR1 is MNHEY and CDR2 is SMNVEV in the germline V gene (reference sequence). The chain's CDR3 is CASSGTGVPHEQFF. The CDR3 coding sequence is TGTGCCAGCAGTGGGACAGGGGTGCCCCATGAGCAGTTCTTC.

This chain uses TRBV5-4 with TRBJ1-2, with TRBD1 as a possible D gene (6 bases). CDR3 length: 15 residues. V shed 5 bases and J shed 4 bases, with 18 bases lying between them. Germline CDR1 is SGHNT and CDR2 is YYREEE (reference sequence). CDR3 protein: CASSLGGLWAYGYTF. The CDR3 nucleotides are TGTGCCAGCAGTCTGGGGGGGCTGTGGGCCTATGGCTACACCTTC.

The rearrangement uses TRBV7-2 and TRBJ2-3; D remains ambiguous. CDR3 length equals 13 residues. Trimming removed 6 bases at V and 2 bases at J, with 9 bases between. Germline assignment: CDR1 SGHTA and CDR2 FQGNSA. This CDR3 reads CASSLSLTDTQYF. The CDR3 region has the DNA TGTGCCAGCAGTTTGAGCCTCACAGATACGCAGTATTTT. Based on the CDR3 plus reference TRBV7-2 and TRBJ2-3, the full variable domain is GAGVSQSPSNKVTEKGKDVELRCDPISGHTALYWYRQSLGQGLEFLIYFQGNSAPDKSGLPSDRFSAERTGGSVSTLTIQRTQQEDSAVYLCASSLSLTDTQYFGPGTRLTVL.

The V and J genes are TRBV7-2 and TRBJ1-2; a weak D match, TRBD1 (5 bases). Per the germline V gene, CDR1 is SGHTA and CDR2 is FQGNSA. The V end was cut by 5 bases, the J end by 4 bases, with 14 bases between. The CDR3 sequence is 14 residues long. The CDR3 coding sequence is TGTGCCAGCAGCCCCGGGCGGGGGTTCTATGGCTACACCTTC. The encoded protein is CASSPGRGFYGYTF.

The chain uses TRBV7-9 and TRBJ1-2, with D unclear. The V gene lost 8 bases and the J gene lost 0 bases, with 7 bases spanning the gap. There are 12 residues in the CDR3. Looked up from germline, CDR1 is SEHNR and CDR2 is FQNEAQ (reference sequence). The CDR3 DNA follows: TGTGCCAGCTCCCTAGCTAACTATGGCTACACCTTC. Translating gives CASSLANYGYTF.

The chain is built from TRBV9 and TRBJ2-3; weak D call: TRBD1 (5 bases). Trimming shortened V by 1 base and J by 7 bases, and 7 bases separated the two germline ends. The CDR3 covers 12 residues. In germline, CDR1 is SGDLS, CDR2 YYNGEE. The CDR3 DNA is TGTGCCAGCAGCGTAACAGGATATACGCAGTATTTT. Its protein product is CASSVTGYTQYF.

The rearrangement joins TRBV11-2 to TRBJ1-1; tentative D call: TRBD1 (5 bases). Germline lookup yields CDR1 SGHAT and CDR2 FQNNGV. Trimming stripped 8 bases from V and 7 bases from J, with 17 bases between. There are 13 residues in the CDR3. CDR3 in DNA: TGTGCCAGCTCCCGAAGCCGGGGGGGTGAAGCTTTCTTT. It encodes CASSRSRGGEAFF.

J is TRBJ2-3 and V is TRBV6-5; D is unclear. The CDR3 is 12 residues long. With 8 bases removed from V and 2 bases from J, the gap between germline ends came to 8 bases. Germline V lookup: CDR1 MNHEY, CDR2 SVGAGI. The CDR3, as DNA: TGTGCCAGCCTTCAGGTCACAGATACGCAGTATTTT. Translation: CASLQVTDTQYF.

This clone was seen just once. The chain carries TRBV11-2 and TRBJ1-2; D ambiguous. CDR1 is SGHAT, CDR2 FQNNGV, per germline. The CDR3 runs 14 residues. Trimming shortened V by 5 bases and J by 4 bases, and 14 bases separated the two germline ends. CDR3 protein: CASSREGQVYGYTF. DNA of the CDR3: TGTGCCAGCAGCCGGGAGGGTCAGGTCTATGGCTACACCTTC.

The V gene is TRBV2, the J gene TRBJ2-7; D is perhaps TRBD2 (5 bases). With 4 bases removed from V and 0 bases from J, the gap between germline ends came to 16 bases. The CDR3 sequence is 16 residues long. Germline CDR1 is SNHLY and CDR2 is FYNNEI. CDR3 in amino acids: CASSGVPGLSSYEQYF. CDR3 coding DNA: TGTGCCAGCAGTGGGGTCCCGGGGTTGTCCTCCTACGAGCAGTACTTC. The entire variable domain, with the rest obtained from reference TRBV2 and TRBJ2-7, is as follows: EPEVTQTPSHQVTQMGQEVILRCVPISNHLYFYWYRQILGQKVEFLVSFYNNEISEKSEIFDDQFSVERPDGSNFTLKIRSTKLEDSAMYFCASSGVPGLSSYEQYFGPGTRLTVT.

This rearrangement joins TRBV19 to TRBJ2-1, with TRBD1 identical over 10 bases. The CDR3 has 18 residues. J lost 9 bases, V lost 2 bases, and 16 bases had no gene match. CDR1 and CDR2 from the germline V gene are LNHDA and SQIVND (reference sequence). The CDR3 DNA follows: TGTGCCAGTAGTATACTCGCCTCGGGACAGGGGAGAAGAACTGAGCAGTTCTTC. Its translation is CASSILASGQGRRTEQFF.

This clone turned up a few times. The same CDR3 also results from other DNA sequences found in this sample. The genes are TRBV7-8 and TRBJ1-5, with 8 nucleotides matching TRBD1. V lost 1 base and J lost 7; bases outside the gene matches: 6. CDR1 is SGHVS and CDR2 is FQNEAQ in the germline V gene. The CDR3 is 15 amino acids. CDR3 DNA: TGTGCCAGCAGCTTAGACTGGACAGGGAACCAGCCCCAGCATTTT. Translating gives CASSLDWTGNQPQHF.

This sequence joins TRBV28 and TRBJ2-2; the match to TRBD1 covers 12 bases. After removal of 10 bases from V and 4 bases from J, the junction contained 10 bases not matched to a gene. The CDR3 runs 16 residues. Germline CDR1 is MDHEN and CDR2 is SYDVKM. This CDR3 is CATRFPGQGATGELFF. DNA of the CDR3: TGTGCCACCCGCTTCCCGGGACAGGGGGCCACCGGGGAGCTGTTTTTT. Variable domain in full (rest from reference TRBV28 and TRBJ2-2): DVKVTQSSRYLVKRTGEKVFLECVQDMDHENMFWYRQDPGLGLRLIYFSYDVKMKEKGDIPEGYSVSREKKERFSLILESASTNQTSMYLCATRFPGQGATGELFFGEGSRLTVL.

This clone was counted only a few times. This sample also contains other DNA sequences that code for the same CDR3. V and J are TRBV2 and TRBJ2-2, with TRBD1 identical over 8 bases. Germline CDR1 reads SNHLY; CDR2 reads FYNNEI. V was clipped by 6 bases and J by 2 bases; unmatched bases: 8. The CDR3 has 16 residues. CDR3 loop: CASRSGQGGNTGELFF. The CDR3 nucleotides read TGTGCCAGCAGGAGCGGACAGGGCGGTAACACCGGGGAGCTGTTTTTT.

CDR3 coding DNA: TGTGCCAGCAGCCGGACAGGGGGCTTGAATCAGCCCCAGCATTTT. Translated: CASSRTGGLNQPQHF. J is TRBJ1-5 and V is TRBV5-5; 11 positions agree with TRBD1. This CDR3 region has 15 residues. The V gene's germline CDR1 is SGHKS and CDR2 YYEKEE (reference sequence). V gave up 4 bases and J gave up 4 bases; unmatched junction bases: 4.